Listed here are 15 T cell receptor beta chains from one sample, sequenced in a study of blood T cell repertoires in COVID-19. Data came from immunoSEQ multiplex PCR; TCRdb stores just in-frame clones and leaves some out. The sample has around 330,000 clones, 70% to 90% seen once. Material: peripheral blood. These receptors came from a woman aged 30 to 39 with COVID-19, enrolled during active disease.

The V call is TRBV5-6, the J call TRBJ1-5; TRBD1 might be the D (6 bases). The CDR3 is made up of 16 amino acids. The V gene lost 3 bases and the J gene lost 6 bases, with 19 bases spanning the gap. In germline, CDR1 is SGHDT, CDR2 YYEEEE. The chain's CDR3 is CASSSDGAGAGQPQHF. The CDR3 bases are TGTGCCAGCAGCTCGGATGGCGCGGGGGCGGGTCAGCCCCAGCATTTT.

V is TRBV16 and J is TRBJ2-7; D is unclear. CDR3 size: 14 residues. Germline V gene lookup returns CDR1 KGHSY and CDR2 FQNENV. V dropped 5 bases and J dropped 0 bases, with 11 bases sitting between them. The chain's CDR3 is CASSLHLPSYEQYF. The CDR3 coding sequence is TGTGCCAGCAGCTTACATCTGCCCTCCTACGAGCAGTACTTC.

The chain combines TRBV10-3 with TRBJ1-5; TRBD1 agrees at 11 bases. There are 14 residues in the CDR3. Germline V gene data show CDR1 as ENHRY and CDR2 as SYGVKD. V trimming: 10 bases; J trimming: 3 bases; junction bases outside the gene matches: 5. The CDR3 nucleotides are TGTGCCACCTGGGACAGGGGGGACAATCAGCCCCAGCATTTT. Protein sequence: CATWDRGDNQPQHF.

This chain joins TRBV19 and TRBJ1-2; D is uncertain. Germline-derived CDR1 and CDR2 are LNHDA and SQIVND (reference sequence). This CDR3 spans 13 amino acids. Between the trimmed V and J ends, which lost 7 bases and 4 bases, there was a span of 13 bases. The CDR3 nucleotides read TGTGCCAGTAAGGAGGTAGGAATCTATGGCTACACCTTC. Translation: CASKEVGIYGYTF.

The gene calls are TRBV24-1 and TRBJ2-7; 8 nucleotides match TRBD1. The CDR3 length is 16 residues. Per germline, CDR1 KGHDR and CDR2 SFDVKD. After removal of 4 bases from V and 0 bases from J, the junction contained 7 bases not matched to a gene. The CDR3 DNA reads TGTGCCACCAGTGACCCGGACAGGGCTTTCTCCTACGAGCAGTACGTC. Amino acids: CATSDPDRAFSYEQYV.

The rearrangement joins TRBV18 to TRBJ1-5, with D maybe TRBD1 (6 bases). The CDR3 is 16 amino acids. Trimming cost V 3 bases and J 0 bases, with 12 bases left between them. Looked up from germline, CDR1 is KGHSH and CDR2 is LQKENI. The CDR3 reads CASSPGAVGSNQPQHF. CDR3 nucleotides: TGTGCCAGCTCACCGGGGGCGGTAGGTAGCAATCAGCCCCAGCATTTT.

The rearrangement uses TRBV19 and TRBJ1-2; 8 bases map to TRBD1. Germline CDR1 and CDR2: LNHDA and SQIVND (reference sequence). V shed 4 bases and J 5 bases; nucleotides not matched to a gene: 6. This CDR3 spans 14 amino acids. The CDR3 sequence is CASSTGTGLYGYTF. The CDR3 coding sequence is TGTGCCAGTAGTACGGGGACAGGCCTTTATGGCTACACCTTC.

The V gene is TRBV5-1, the J gene TRBJ2-5, with a tentative D call TRBD2 (6 bases). The CDR3 totals 17 residues. Germline CDR1 SGHRS, CDR2 YFSETQ. V lost 2 bases and J 7 bases, leaving 24 bases between the germline ends. In DNA form, the CDR3 reads TGCGCCAGCAGCTTCCACTTTCGGAGGACCCGGGGAGGGACCCAGTACTTC. It is translated as CASSFHFRRTRGGTQYF.

The rearrangement links TRBV6-4 to TRBJ2-3; 7 nucleotides line up with TRBD2. The CDR3 extends over 15 amino acids. Germline lookup yields CDR1 MRHNA and CDR2 SNTAGT. Trimming removed 8 bases from V and 0 bases from J; junction bases left unmatched: 8. CDR3 protein: CASAFSSGSTDTQYF. The CDR3 bases are TGTGCCAGCGCTTTCTCTAGCGGTAGCACAGATACGCAGTATTTT.

The rearrangement uses TRBV27 and TRBJ1-5; D perhaps matches TRBD1 (6 bases). V lost 5 bases and J lost 0, with 11 bases in between. Germline values: CDR1 MNHEY, CDR2 SMNVEV (reference sequence). There are 15 residues in the CDR3. In nucleotides, the CDR3 is TGTGCCAGCAGTGTGAACAGGGCTAGCAATCAGCCCCAGCATTTT. Translating it yields CASSVNRASNQPQHF.

This sequence joins TRBV5-1 and TRBJ2-1; D remains unclear. The ends were cut back, 0 bases at V and 10 bases at J, with 11 bases in the middle. CDR3 size: 13 residues. Germline values: CDR1 SGHRS, CDR2 YFSETQ. The CDR3 nucleotides read TGCGCCAGCAGCTTGGCACAGCCGGCGGAGCAGTTCTTC. It codes for CASSLAQPAEQFF.

CDR3 DNA: TGCAGCCTCCCCCACGAGCAGTACGTC. Its protein product is CSLPHEQYV. The rearrangement joins TRBV29-1 to TRBJ2-7; D not resolved. This CDR3 region has 9 residues. V lost 8 bases to trimming and J lost 5 bases, with 7 bases between them. Per the germline V gene, CDR1 is SQVTM and CDR2 is ANQGSEA.

The V call is TRBV30, the J call TRBJ1-1; weak D call: TRBD1 (6 bases). The CDR3 is 14 residues long. The germline gives CDR1 GTSNPN, CDR2 SVGIG (reference sequence). With 0 bases removed from V and 4 bases from J, the gap between germline ends came to 12 bases. The CDR3 nucleotides are TGTGCCTGGAGTGTACTGGGGGCGAGCACTGAAGCTTTCTTT. Its translation: CAWSVLGASTEAFF.

J is TRBJ1-1 and V is TRBV11-2; tentative D call: TRBD1 (5 bases). The CDR3 extends over 15 amino acids. V was pared by 1 base and J by 4 bases, with 13 bases between. Germline-derived CDR1 and CDR2 are SGHAT and FQNNGV. The CDR3 coding sequence is TGTGCCAGCAGCTTAGGAATCGGGGGGAGCACTGAAGCTTTCTTT. This sequence encodes CASSLGIGGSTEAFF.

This chain links TRBV7-6 with TRBJ2-3; D not certain. The V gene's germline CDR1 is SGHVS and CDR2 FNYEAQ. The CDR3 covers 13 residues. Deletions cut 0 bases from V and 4 bases from J, with 5 bases between. CDR3 DNA sequence: TGTGCCAGCAGCTTAGCGCGTGCAGATACGCAGTATTTT. It encodes CASSLARADTQYF.